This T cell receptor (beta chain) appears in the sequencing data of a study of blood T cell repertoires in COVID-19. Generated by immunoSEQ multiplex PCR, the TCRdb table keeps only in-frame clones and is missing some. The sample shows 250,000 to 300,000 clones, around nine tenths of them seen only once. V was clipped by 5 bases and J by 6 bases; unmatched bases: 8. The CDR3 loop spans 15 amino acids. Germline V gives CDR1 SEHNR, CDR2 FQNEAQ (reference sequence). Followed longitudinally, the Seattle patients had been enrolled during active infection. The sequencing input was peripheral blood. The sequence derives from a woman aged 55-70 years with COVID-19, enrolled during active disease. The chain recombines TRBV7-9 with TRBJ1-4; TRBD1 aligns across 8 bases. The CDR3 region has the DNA TGTGCCAGCAGCCCGAGGACAGGGAGTGATGAAAAACTGTTTTTT. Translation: CASSPRTGSDEKLFF.